This record looks at one T cell receptor (beta chain) sequence and its context. Its antigen is currently unknown. The CDR3 spans 18 residues. Germline CDR1 SGHRS, CDR2 YFSETQ. Trimming cost V 1 base and J 5 bases; bases outside gene matches: 11. The sample originates from a study of T cells in Graves' hyperthyroidism and ophthalmopathy. General study findings and limits: Researchers report that a 13 V-J model separated ophthalmopathy from stable hyperthyroidism. Most expanded thyroid clonotypes above 0.001 also appeared in blood.

From RNA transcripts, TCR beta CDR3 regions were amplified. First-round RT-PCR of the TCR CDR3 relied on the HTBI primer set. MiXCR, applied by TCRdb to the multiplex PCR reads, yields one record per CDR3 protein. The sample shows about 200,000 distinct CDR3 sequences, about 17% of them seen only once. This TCR derives from a woman between 50 and 59 years old with Graves' hyperthyroidism. The chain uses TRBV5-1 and TRBJ2-5, with 13 nucleotides matching TRBD2. The sample taken for sequencing was blood. CDR3 nucleotide sequence: TGCGCCAGCAGCTTGAATGGACTAGCGGGAGTGGTCGGGGAGACCCAGTACTTC. Amino acid sequence: CASSLNGLAGVVGETQYF.